This T cell receptor (beta chain) was found in a study of T cell repertoires in cytomegalovirus infection. Across the whole study: Alongside well-studied HLA-B-restricted CMV epitopes, recently identified HLA-C-restricted CMV epitopes were also used.

Germline V CDR1 and CDR2: MNHGY, SAAAGT. The V segment lost 10 bases and the J segment 7 bases; nucleotides outside the gene matches: 11. This CDR3 spans 14 amino acids. MiXCR was run by TCRdb on the reads, yielding one entry per CDR3 protein. The sample carries around 360,000 distinct CDR3 sequences, approximately 30% recorded once. Concerning this clonotype: Its antigen is unknown.

The chain couples TRBV6-8 to TRBJ2-2; 8 nucleotides line up with TRBD1. The clonotype originates from a human donor in good health (CMV status not recorded). Some clones in this sample may be carry-over from other donors' samples. Sequencing used cultured PBMCs, obtained from culture after CMV antigen stimulation. CDR3 nucleotides: TGTGCCATCCGGGGACAGGATGGGATCGGGGAGCTGTTTTTT. Protein: CAIRGQDGIGELFF.